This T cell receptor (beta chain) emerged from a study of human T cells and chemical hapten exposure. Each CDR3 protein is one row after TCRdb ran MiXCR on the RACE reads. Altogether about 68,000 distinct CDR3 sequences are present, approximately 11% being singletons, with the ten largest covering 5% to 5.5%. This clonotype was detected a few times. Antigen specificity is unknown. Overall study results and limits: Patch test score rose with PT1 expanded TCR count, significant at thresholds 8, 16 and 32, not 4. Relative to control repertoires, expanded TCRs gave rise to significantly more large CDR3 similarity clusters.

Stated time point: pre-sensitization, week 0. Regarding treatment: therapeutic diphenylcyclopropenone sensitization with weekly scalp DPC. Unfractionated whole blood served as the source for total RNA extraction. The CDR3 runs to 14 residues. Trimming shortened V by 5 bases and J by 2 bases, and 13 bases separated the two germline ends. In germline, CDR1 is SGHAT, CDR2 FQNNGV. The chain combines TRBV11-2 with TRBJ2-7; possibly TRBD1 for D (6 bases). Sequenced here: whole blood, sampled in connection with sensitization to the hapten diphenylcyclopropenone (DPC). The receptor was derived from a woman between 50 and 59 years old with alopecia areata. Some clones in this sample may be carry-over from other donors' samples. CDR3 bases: TGTGCCAGCAGCCGCGTCCAGGGGCCCTACGAGCAGTACTTC. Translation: CASSRVQGPYEQYF. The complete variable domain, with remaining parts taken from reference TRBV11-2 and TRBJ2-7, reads EAGVAQSPRYKIIEKRQSVAFWCNPISGHATLYWYQQILGQGPKLLIQFQNNGVVDDSQLPKDRFSAERLKGVDSTLKIQPAKLEDSAVYLCASSRVQGPYEQYFGPGTRLTVT.